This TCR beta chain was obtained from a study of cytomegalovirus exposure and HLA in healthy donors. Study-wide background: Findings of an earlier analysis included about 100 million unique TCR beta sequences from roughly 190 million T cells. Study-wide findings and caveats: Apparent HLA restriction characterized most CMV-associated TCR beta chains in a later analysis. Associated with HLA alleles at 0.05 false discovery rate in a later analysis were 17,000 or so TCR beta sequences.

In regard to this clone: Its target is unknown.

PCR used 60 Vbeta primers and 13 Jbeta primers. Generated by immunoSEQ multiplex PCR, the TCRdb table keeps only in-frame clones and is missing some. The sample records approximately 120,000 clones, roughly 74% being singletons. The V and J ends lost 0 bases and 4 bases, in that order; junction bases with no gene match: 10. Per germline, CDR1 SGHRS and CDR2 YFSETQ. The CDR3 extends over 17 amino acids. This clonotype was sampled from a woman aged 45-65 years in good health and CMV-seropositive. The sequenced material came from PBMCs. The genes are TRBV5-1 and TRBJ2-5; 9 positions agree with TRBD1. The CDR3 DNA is TGCGCCAGCAGCTTGGCTGGGACAGGGAAAGGGGGAGAGACCCAGTACTTC. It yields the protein CASSLAGTGKGGETQYF.